The source of this T cell receptor (beta chain) is a study of beta chain features in type 1 diabetes. Study observations and caveats: Overrepresentation of cells with high TCR expression could result from cDNA sequencing. The analysis here could not establish whether HLA type shapes TCRB rearrangement. People with Type 1 diabetes carried modestly yet significantly shorter TCRB CDR3s in all four CD4+ subsets.

Germline V CDR1 and CDR2: LGHNA, YSLEER. V lost 0 bases and J lost 4, with 12 bases in between. The CDR3 consists of 15 residues. This clone was seen once. Its antigen remains unidentified. Reverse transcribing all isolated RNA meant expressed TCRB transcripts were sequenced. Produced via immunoSEQ multiplex PCR; TCRdb's table is partial and in-frame only. The table lists around 600,000 clones, 9.5% to 15% of them singletons. The sequenced material came from naive CD4+ T cells from blood. V gene TRBV4-3 combines with J gene TRBJ1-2; possibly TRBD1 for D (6 bases). This TCR was sampled from a man aged 30-40 years with type 1 diabetes. The CDR3 DNA sequence: TGCGCCAGCAGCCAAGATCTGGCAGGGGTCTATGGCTACACCTTC. It is translated as CASSQDLAGVYGYTF.